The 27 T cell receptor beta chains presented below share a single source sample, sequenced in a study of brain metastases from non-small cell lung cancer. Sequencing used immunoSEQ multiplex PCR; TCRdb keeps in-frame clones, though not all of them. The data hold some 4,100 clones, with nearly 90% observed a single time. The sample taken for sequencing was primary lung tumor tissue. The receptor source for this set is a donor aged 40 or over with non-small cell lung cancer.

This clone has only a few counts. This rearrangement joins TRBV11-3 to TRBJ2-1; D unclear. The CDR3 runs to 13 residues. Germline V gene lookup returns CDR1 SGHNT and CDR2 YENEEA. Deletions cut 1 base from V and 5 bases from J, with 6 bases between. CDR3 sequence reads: CASSLGSNNEQFF. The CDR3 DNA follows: TGTGCCAGCAGCTTAGGCAGTAACAATGAGCAGTTCTTC.

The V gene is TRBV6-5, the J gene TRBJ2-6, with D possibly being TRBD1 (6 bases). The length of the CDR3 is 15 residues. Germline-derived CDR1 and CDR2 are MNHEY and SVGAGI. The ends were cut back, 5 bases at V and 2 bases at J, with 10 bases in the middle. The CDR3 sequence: CASSNRVPGANVLTF. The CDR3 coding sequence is TGTGCCAGCAGTAACAGGGTTCCTGGGGCCAACGTCCTGACTTTC.

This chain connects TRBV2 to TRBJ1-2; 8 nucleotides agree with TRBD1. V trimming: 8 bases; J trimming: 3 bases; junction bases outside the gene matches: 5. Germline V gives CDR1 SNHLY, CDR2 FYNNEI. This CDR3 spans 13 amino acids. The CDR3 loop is CASRTGQDYGYTF. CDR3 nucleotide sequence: TGTGCCAGCCGGACGGGACAGGACTATGGCTACACCTTC.

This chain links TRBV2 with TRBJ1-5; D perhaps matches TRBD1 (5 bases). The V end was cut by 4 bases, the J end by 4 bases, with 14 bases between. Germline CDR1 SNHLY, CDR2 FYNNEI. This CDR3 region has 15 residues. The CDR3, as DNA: TGTGCCAGCAGTGTGGGGTGGACATCAAATCAGCCCCAGCATTTT. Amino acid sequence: CASSVGWTSNQPQHF.

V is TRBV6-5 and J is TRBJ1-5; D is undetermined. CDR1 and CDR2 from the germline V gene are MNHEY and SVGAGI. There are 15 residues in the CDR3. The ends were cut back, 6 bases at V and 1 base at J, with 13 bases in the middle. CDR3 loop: CASSRAGNSNQPQHF. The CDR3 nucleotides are TGTGCCAGCAGCCGCGCGGGGAACAGCAATCAGCCCCAGCATTTT.

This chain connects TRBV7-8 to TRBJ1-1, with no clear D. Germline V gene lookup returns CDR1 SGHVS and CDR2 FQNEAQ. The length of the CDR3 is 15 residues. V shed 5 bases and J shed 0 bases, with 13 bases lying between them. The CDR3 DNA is TGTGCCAGCAGCCTCTCTCACGCCATGAACACTGAAGCTTTCTTT. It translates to CASSLSHAMNTEAFF.

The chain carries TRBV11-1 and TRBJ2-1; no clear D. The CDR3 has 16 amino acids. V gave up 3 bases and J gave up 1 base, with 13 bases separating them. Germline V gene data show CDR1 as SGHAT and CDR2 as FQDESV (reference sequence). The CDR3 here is CASSFEASLSYNEQFF. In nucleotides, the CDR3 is TGTGCCAGCAGCTTCGAAGCTTCCCTGTCCTACAATGAGCAGTTCTTC.

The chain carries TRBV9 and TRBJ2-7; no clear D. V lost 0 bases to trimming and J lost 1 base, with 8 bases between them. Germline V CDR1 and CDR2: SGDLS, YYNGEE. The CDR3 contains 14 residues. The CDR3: CASSVDHSSYEQYF. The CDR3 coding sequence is TGTGCCAGCAGCGTAGACCACAGTTCCTACGAGCAGTACTTC.

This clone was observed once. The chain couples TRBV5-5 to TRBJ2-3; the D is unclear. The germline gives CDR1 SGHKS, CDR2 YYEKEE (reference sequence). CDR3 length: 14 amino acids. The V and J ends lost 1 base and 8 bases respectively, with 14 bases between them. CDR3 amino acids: CASSLTPTGATQYF. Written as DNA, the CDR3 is TGTGCCAGCAGCTTGACTCCCACCGGCGCTACGCAGTATTTT. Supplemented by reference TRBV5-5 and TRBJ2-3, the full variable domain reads DAGVTQSPTHLIKTRGQQVTLRCSPISGHKSVSWYQQVLGQGPQFIFQYYEKEERGRGNFPDRFSARQFPNYSSELNVNALLLGDSALYLCASSLTPTGATQYFGPGTRLTVL.

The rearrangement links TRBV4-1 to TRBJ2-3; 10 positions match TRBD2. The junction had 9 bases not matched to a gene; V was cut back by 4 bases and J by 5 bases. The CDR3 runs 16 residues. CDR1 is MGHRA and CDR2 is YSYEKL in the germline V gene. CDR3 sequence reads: CASSLSSGGAEDTQYF. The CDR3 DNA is TGCGCCAGCAGCCTATCCAGCGGGGGGGCTGAAGATACGCAGTATTTT.

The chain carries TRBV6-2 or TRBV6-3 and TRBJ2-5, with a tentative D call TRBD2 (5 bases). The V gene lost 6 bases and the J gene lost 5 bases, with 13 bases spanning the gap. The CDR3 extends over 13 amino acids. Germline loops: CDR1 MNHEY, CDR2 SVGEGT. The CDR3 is CASSSTERETQYF. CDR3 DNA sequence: TGTGCCAGCAGCTCTACAGAGCGGGAGACCCAGTACTTC.

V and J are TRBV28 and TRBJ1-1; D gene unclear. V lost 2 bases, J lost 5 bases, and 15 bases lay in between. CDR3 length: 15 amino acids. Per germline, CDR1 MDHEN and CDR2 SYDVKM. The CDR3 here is CASSLRSTVRTEAFF. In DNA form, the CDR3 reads TGTGCCAGCAGTTTACGGTCTACAGTAAGAACTGAAGCTTTCTTT.

Written as DNA, the CDR3 is TGTGCCAGCAGCCAAAGGGTACCCTACGAGCAGTACTTC. It specifies CASSQRVPYEQYF. The chain recombines TRBV3-1 (or the pseudogene TRBV3-2) with TRBJ2-7; D call uncertain. V lost 2 bases, J lost 2 bases, and 7 bases lay in between. The CDR3 is made up of 13 amino acids. Germline lookup yields CDR1 LGHDT and CDR2 YNNKEL (reference sequence).

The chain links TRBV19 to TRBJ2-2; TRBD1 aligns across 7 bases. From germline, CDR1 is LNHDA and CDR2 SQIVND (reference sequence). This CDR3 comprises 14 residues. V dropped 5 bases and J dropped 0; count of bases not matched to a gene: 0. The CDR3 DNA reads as TGTGCCAGTAGTGGGACAGCGAACACCGGGGAGCTGTTTTTT. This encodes CASSGTANTGELFF. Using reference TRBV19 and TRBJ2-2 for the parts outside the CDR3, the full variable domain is DGGITQSPKYLFRKEGQNVTLSCEQNLNHDAMYWYRQDPGQGLRLIYYSQIVNDFQKGDIAEGYSVSREKKESFPLTVTSAQKNPTAFYLCASSGTANTGELFFGEGSRLTVL.

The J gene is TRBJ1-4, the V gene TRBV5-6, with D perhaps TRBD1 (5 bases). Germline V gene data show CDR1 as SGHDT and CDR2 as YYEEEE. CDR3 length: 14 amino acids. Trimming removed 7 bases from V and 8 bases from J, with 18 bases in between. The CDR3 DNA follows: TGTGCCAGCGGATATCCCAGGGCCGGGGAAAAACTGTTTTTT. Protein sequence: CASGYPRAGEKLFF. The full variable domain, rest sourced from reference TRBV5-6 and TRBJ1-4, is DAGVTQSPTHLIKTRGQQVTLRCSPKSGHDTVSWYQQALGQGPQFIFQYYEEEERQRGNFPDRFSGHQFPNYSSELNVNALLLGDSALYLCASGYPRAGEKLFFGSGTQLSVL.

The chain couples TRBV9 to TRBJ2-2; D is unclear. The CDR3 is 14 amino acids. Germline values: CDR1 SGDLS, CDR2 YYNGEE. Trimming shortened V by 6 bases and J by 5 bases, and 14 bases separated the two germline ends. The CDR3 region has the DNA TGTGCCAGCACCCAGAGTTCGTGGACCGGGGAGCTGTTTTTT. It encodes CASTQSSWTGELFF.

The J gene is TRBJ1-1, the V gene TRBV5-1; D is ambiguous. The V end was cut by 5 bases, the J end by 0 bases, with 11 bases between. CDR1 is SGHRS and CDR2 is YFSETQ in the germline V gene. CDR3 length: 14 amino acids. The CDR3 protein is CASRVAGMNTEAFF. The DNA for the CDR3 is TGCGCCAGCAGAGTGGCTGGCATGAACACTGAAGCTTTCTTT.

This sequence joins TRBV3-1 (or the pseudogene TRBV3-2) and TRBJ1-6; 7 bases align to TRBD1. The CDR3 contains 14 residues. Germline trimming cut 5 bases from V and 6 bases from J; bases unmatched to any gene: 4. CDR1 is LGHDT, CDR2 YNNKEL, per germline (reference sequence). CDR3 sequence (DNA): TGTGCCAGCAGCTTCGACAGGGCTAATTCACCCCTCCACTTT. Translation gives CASSFDRANSPLHF.

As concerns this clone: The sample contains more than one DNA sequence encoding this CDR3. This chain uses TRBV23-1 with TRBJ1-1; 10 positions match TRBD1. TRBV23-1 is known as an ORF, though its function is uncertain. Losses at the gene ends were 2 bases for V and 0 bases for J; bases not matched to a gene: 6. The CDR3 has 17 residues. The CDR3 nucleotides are TGCGCCAGCAGTCAACGCCGGACAGGGGGAATGAACACTGAAGCTTTCTTT. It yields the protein CASSQRRTGGMNTEAFF.

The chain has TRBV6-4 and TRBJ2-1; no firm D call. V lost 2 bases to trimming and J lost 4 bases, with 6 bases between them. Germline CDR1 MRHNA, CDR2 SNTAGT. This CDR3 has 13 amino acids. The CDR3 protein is CASSDKQYNEQFF. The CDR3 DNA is TGTGCCAGCAGTGACAAGCAATACAATGAGCAGTTCTTC.

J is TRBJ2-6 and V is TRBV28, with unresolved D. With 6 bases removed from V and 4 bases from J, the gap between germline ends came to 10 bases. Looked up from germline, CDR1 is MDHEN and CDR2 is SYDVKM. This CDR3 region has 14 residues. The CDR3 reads CASRDSGGANVLTF. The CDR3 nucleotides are TGTGCCAGCAGAGATTCGGGCGGGGCCAACGTCCTGACTTTC.

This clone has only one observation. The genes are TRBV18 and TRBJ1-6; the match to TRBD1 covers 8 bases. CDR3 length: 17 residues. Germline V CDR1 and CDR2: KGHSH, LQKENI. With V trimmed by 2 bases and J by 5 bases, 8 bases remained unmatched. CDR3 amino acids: CASSPSGTGRNNSPLHF. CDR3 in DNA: TGTGCCAGCTCACCATCAGGGACAGGTCGAAATAATTCACCCCTCCACTTT.

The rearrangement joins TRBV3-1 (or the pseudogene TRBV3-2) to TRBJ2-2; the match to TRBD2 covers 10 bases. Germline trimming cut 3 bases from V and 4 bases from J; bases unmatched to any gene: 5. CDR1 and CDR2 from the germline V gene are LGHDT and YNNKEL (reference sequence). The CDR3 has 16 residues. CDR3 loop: CASSQPSGGRTGELFF. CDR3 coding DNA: TGTGCCAGCAGCCAGCCTAGCGGGGGCCGCACCGGGGAGCTGTTTTTT.

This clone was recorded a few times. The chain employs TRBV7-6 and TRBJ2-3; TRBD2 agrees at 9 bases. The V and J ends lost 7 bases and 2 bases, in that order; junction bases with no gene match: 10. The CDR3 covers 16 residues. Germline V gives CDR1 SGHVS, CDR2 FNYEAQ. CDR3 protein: CASNPGGGALTDTQYF. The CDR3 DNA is TGTGCCAGCAATCCCGGCGGGGGGGCTCTCACAGATACGCAGTATTTT.

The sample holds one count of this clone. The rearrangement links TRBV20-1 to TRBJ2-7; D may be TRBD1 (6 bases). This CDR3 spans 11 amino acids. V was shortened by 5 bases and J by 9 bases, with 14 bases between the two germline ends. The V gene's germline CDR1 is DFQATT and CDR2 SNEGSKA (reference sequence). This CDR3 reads CSARAGRGQYF. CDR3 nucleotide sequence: TGCAGTGCTCGGGCCGGCAGGGGGCAGTACTTC.

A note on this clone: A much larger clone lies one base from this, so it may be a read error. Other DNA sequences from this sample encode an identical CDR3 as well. The DNA of the CDR3 is TGTGCTACCAGTGATTCCGGGACGGTGGGCTATGGCTACACCTTC. Translation gives CATSDSGTVGYGYTF. V is TRBV24-1 and J is TRBJ1-2; the D gene is possibly TRBD1 (5 bases). Germline-derived CDR1 and CDR2 are KGHDR and SFDVKD. The CDR3 is 15 amino acids.

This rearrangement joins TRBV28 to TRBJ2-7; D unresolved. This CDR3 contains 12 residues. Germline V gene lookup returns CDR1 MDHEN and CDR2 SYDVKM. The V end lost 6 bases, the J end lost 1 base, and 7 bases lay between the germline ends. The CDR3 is CASSSTSYEQYF. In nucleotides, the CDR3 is TGTGCCAGCAGCTCGACGTCCTACGAGCAGTACTTC.